This note documents a single TCR beta chain sequence. Trimming shortened V by 6 bases and J by 1 base, and 8 bases separated the two germline ends. CDR3 size: 13 residues. Germline values: CDR1 MNHEY, CDR2 SMNVEV (reference sequence). This entry comes from a study of blood T cell repertoires in COVID-19. Looking at the study overall: PBMCs, B-cell-depleted T cells, or T cells provided the cDNA or gDNA that made up the material.

TCRdb's copy holds only in-frame clones and misses some; the assay was immunoSEQ multiplex PCR. This table has some 150,000 clones, roughly 90% appearing once. Clinical history reported by participants formed the basis on which cohorts were assigned. The sequencing input was PBMCs or T cells enriched from blood (not recorded which). This chain uses TRBV27 with TRBJ2-3; the D gene is possibly TRBD1 (6 bases). The source of this sequence is a man aged 45 to 65 who had recovered from COVID-19. CDR3 region: CASRQGGTDTQYF. In DNA form, the CDR3 reads TGTGCCAGCAGACAGGGCGGCACAGATACGCAGTATTTT.